This T cell receptor (beta chain) is from a study of vaccination effects on CD4 cells after COVID-19. Study as a whole: A few patients who were convalescent were sampled early, at day +14, and again late after vaccination. Regarding the study as a whole: Long after vaccination, the clones induced by infection and by vaccine shrank markedly in size.

With respect to this clone: Its antigen is as yet unknown.

V was pared by 3 bases and J by 4 bases, with 5 bases of the junction left unmatched. This CDR3 contains 14 residues. Germline CDR1 is KGHSH and CDR2 is LQKENI. Profiling relied on immunoSEQ multiplex PCR, and the TCRdb table lists in-frame clones only, not all of them. The profile shows some 14,000 clones, 73% of them singletons. Antigen-specific CD4+ T cells expanded by the ViraFEST assay with viral peptide pools were then sequenced. It was after roughly 11 days of culture that CD4+ T cells were isolated. The person's infection with SARS-CoV-2, confirmed by PCR, took place between March and December 2020. Participants received two doses of either the BNT162b2 or mRNA-1273 vaccine. Cells had half their medium changed to IL-2 medium on days 3 and 7.

The chain employs TRBV18 and TRBJ2-7, with TRBD2 identical over 8 bases. Source: CD4+ T cells from PBMCs cultured with HCoV-NL63 spike peptides, taken after COVID-19 vaccination. The sequence was obtained from a human donor who had a prior SARS-CoV-2 infection. CDR3 sequence (DNA): TGTGCCAGCTCACCGGGACTAGTCGGTTACGAGCAGTACTTC. Translated: CASSPGLVGYEQYF.